These 15 T cell receptor beta chains were sequenced from one sample in a study of T cell repertoires in cytomegalovirus infection. MiXCR was run by TCRdb on the reads, yielding one entry per CDR3 protein. The table lists fewer than 700,000 distinct CDR3 sequences, 20% to 30% of them singletons. The sample consisted of CD8+ T cells from PBMCs. Receptors originate from a human donor in good health (CMV status not recorded). Some clones in this sample may be carry-over from other donors' samples.

This clonotype was recorded many times. The chain is built from TRBV6-1 and TRBJ1-2, with 12 bases aligning to TRBD1. V shed 2 bases and J 5 bases; nucleotides not matched to a gene: 9. CDR1 and CDR2 from the germline V gene are MNHNS and SASEGT. The CDR3 contains 17 residues. The CDR3 region has the DNA TGTGCCAGCAGTGAAAAGCCGGGACAGGGGGCTTGGTATGGCTACACCTTC. Residues: CASSEKPGQGAWYGYTF.

This clonotype was picked up many times. The chain is built from TRBV7-2 and TRBJ1-1; 9 bases align to TRBD1. V shed 1 base and J 5 bases; nucleotides not matched to a gene: 2. CDR3 length: 14 residues. The germline V gene encodes CDR1 SGHTA and CDR2 FQGNSA. The CDR3 sequence is CASSLVQGATEAFF. CDR3 DNA: TGTGCCAGCAGCTTAGTACAGGGGGCAACTGAAGCTTTCTTT.

Worth noting for this clonotype: The germline gene is not matched at one end of the junction; a read error may be the cause. The chain recombines TRBV6-2 or TRBV6-3 with TRBJ2-1, with D perhaps matching TRBD1 (6 bases). The CDR3 has 13 residues. From germline, CDR1 is MNHEY and CDR2 SVGEGT. The CDR3 here is CASSHSRGNEQFF. For the CDR3, the DNA is TGTGCCAGCAGTCACTCAAGGGGGAATGAGCAGTTCTTC.

This clonotype was recorded a few times. This rearrangement joins TRBV7-6 to TRBJ2-1, with TRBD2 matching over 14 bases. The CDR3 totals 16 residues. Germline V gives CDR1 SGHVS, CDR2 FNYEAQ. The V gene end was trimmed by 4 bases and the J gene end by 5 bases; junction bases not matched to a gene: 4. CDR3 in amino acids: CASSSRLAGGNNEQFF. In DNA form, the CDR3 reads TGTGCCAGCAGCTCTCGACTAGCGGGGGGGAACAATGAGCAGTTCTTC.

This clonotype occurred once. A much larger clone differs by one base, so this may be a read error. The chain is built from TRBV7-2 and TRBJ1-2, with D possibly being TRBD1 (5 bases). This CDR3 has 15 amino acids. Germline assignment: CDR1 SGHTA and CDR2 FQGNSA. The CDR3 loop reads CVSSASSGNYYGYTF. The CDR3 DNA sequence: TGTGTCAGCAGCGCATCCTCAGGGAACTACTATGGCTACACCTTC. Complete variable domain (other parts from reference TRBV7-2 and TRBJ1-2): GAGVSQSPSNKVTEKGKDVELRCDPISGHTALYWYRQSLGQGLEFLIYFQGNSAPDKSGLPSDRFSAERTGGSVSTLTIQRTQQEDSAVYLCVSSASSGNYYGYTFGSGTRLTVV.

The count of this clonotype is one. The genes are TRBV29-1 and TRBJ2-5, with D perhaps matching TRBD2 (5 bases). Trimming stripped 6 bases from V and 5 bases from J, with 13 bases between. Germline V gene data show CDR1 as SQVTM and CDR2 as ANQGSEA. The CDR3 runs to 12 residues. CDR3 bases: TGCAGCGTGGGGAGCGACTGGGAGACCCAGTACTTC. It specifies CSVGSDWETQYF.

This clonotype was found a few times. The rearrangement uses TRBV2 and TRBJ2-1, with D perhaps TRBD1 or TRBD2 (5 bases each). Per germline, CDR1 SNHLY and CDR2 FYNNEI. The CDR3 length is 15 residues. Between the trimmed V and J ends, which lost 6 bases and 3 bases, there was a span of 15 bases. CDR3 amino acids: CASSERGAVYNEQFF. The CDR3 DNA reads as TGTGCCAGCAGCGAACGAGGGGCTGTCTACAATGAGCAGTTCTTC.

Only a few counts were recorded for this clonotype. This sequence joins TRBV19 and TRBJ2-7, with D perhaps matching TRBD1 (5 bases). This CDR3 contains 12 residues. Germline V gives CDR1 LNHDA, CDR2 SQIVND (reference sequence). In DNA, the CDR3 is TGTGACCCCCCGGACATCCACTACGAGCAGTACGTC. Protein: CDPPDIHYEQYV.

This chain uses TRBV7-6 with TRBJ2-2; TRBD2 might be the D (6 bases). There are 13 residues in the CDR3. In germline, CDR1 is SGHVS, CDR2 FNYEAQ. Between the trimmed V and J ends, which lost 6 bases and 6 bases, there was a span of 11 bases. Here the CDR3 DNA reads TGTGCCAGCAGGGCGGGGAGCTCCGGGGAGCTGTTTTTT. Translation gives CASRAGSSGELFF.

The sample holds many counts of this clonotype. The chain has TRBV12-3 or TRBV12-4 and TRBJ1-2; D is perhaps TRBD1 (6 bases). The CDR3 length is 16 residues. Trimming stripped 5 bases from V and 4 bases from J, with 20 bases between. CDR3 amino acids: CASSPTGAGDGYGYTF. For the CDR3, the DNA is TGTGCCAGCAGTCCCACGGGGGCAGGGGACGGCTATGGCTACACCTTC.

In its sample, this clonotype was seen many times. V is TRBV6-5 and J is TRBJ2-3; D is undetermined. Trimming left V 1 base short and J 2 bases short, with 4 bases between. From germline, CDR1 is MNHEY and CDR2 SVGAGI. This CDR3 has 13 residues. As DNA, the CDR3 is TGTGCCAGCAGTTACTTCCTCACAGATACGCAGTATTTT. It codes for CASSYFLTDTQYF.

At least ten counts were recorded for this clonotype. The rearrangement uses TRBV7-2 and TRBJ2-7; 9 bases line up with TRBD2. Per germline, CDR1 SGHTA and CDR2 FQGNSA. Trimming cost V 3 bases and J 6 bases; bases outside gene matches: 9. This CDR3 region has 15 residues. This CDR3 is CASSFSSGDTSEQYF. The CDR3 DNA follows: TGTGCCAGCAGCTTTTCTAGCGGGGACACCAGCGAGCAGTACTTC.

The sample holds many counts of this clonotype. The CDR3 nucleotides are TGTGCCAGCACCCAGGGTCTCTCTGGGGCCAACGTCCTGACTTTC. Protein sequence: CASTQGLSGANVLTF. This chain uses TRBV6-2 or TRBV6-3 with TRBJ2-6, with D tentatively TRBD1 (5 bases). Per the germline V gene, CDR1 is MNHEY and CDR2 is SVGEGT. The CDR3 is made up of 15 amino acids. Trimming removed 7 bases at V and 0 bases at J, with 10 bases between.

This clonotype was seen repeatedly, ten times or more. The gene calls are TRBV6-5 and TRBJ1-1; no firm D call. The CDR3 sequence is 13 residues long. Germline CDR1 reads MNHEY; CDR2 reads SVGAGI. The V end was cut by 2 bases, the J end by 0 bases, with 4 bases between. Here the CDR3 reads CASSYNVNTEAFF. The CDR3 region has the DNA TGTGCCAGCAGTTACAACGTGAACACTGAAGCTTTCTTT.

On this clonotype: An end of the junction does not agree with germline; a read error may underlie this. The chain joins TRBV12-3 or TRBV12-4 to TRBJ2-1; no firm D call. CDR3 length: 11 amino acids. CDR3 protein: CANSFGNEQFF. The CDR3 DNA reads as TGTGCCAACAGTTTTGGCAATGAGCAGTTCTTC.